This entry describes one T cell receptor beta chain. The sample belongs to a study of CD8 T cells in Susac syndrome. Random hexamers were used to reverse transcribe an amount of about 0.45 to 1 ug RNA. The authors amplified TCR beta CDR3 across 54 Vbeta and 13 Jbeta using immunoSEQ multiplex PCR. TCRdb redid the calling of the immunoSEQ multiplex PCR reads with MiXCR, one entry per CDR3 protein. In the table there are 90,000 to 150,000 distinct CDR3 sequences, around 90% of which are singletons. Sequencing of TCR beta drew on CD8+ and CD4+ T cells from blood. Both CD4+ and CD8+ T cells were negatively isolated, and TEMRA cells underwent FACS enrichment. The ends lost 9 bases at V and 5 bases at J; junction bases unmatched: 9. CDR3 length: 14 residues.

Sequenced sample: CD8+ T cells from PBMCs. This TCR was sampled from a human donor in good health. The V gene is TRBV12-3 or TRBV12-4, the J gene TRBJ2-5; the match to TRBD2 covers 10 bases. CDR3 bases: TGTGCCAGTGGGGCTAGCGGGAGAAAGGAGACCCAGTACTTC. Its protein product is CASGASGRKETQYF.